This TCR beta chain was documented in a study of Graves' ophthalmopathy and Graves' hyperthyroidism. Whole-study results and caveats: In blood, most expanded thyroid clonotypes above 0.001 frequency were also detected. A classifier, a 13-signature model, separated ophthalmopathy from stable hyperthyroidism with roughly 86% sensitivity and approximately 81% specificity.

In germline, CDR1 is SEHNR, CDR2 FQNEAQ (reference sequence). The CDR3 spans 17 residues. J gave up 6 bases and V 1 base, and 10 bases lay outside the gene matches. Amplified TCR beta CDR3 regions were obtained using RNA transcripts as template. Second-round multiplex PCR followed a first-round RT-PCR using HTBI primers. MiXCR, applied by TCRdb to the multiplex PCR reads, yields one record per CDR3 protein. The sample yields about 590,000 distinct CDR3 sequences, roughly 39% seen once. With regard to this clonotype: The antigen is undetermined.

The gene calls are TRBV7-9 and TRBJ1-5, with 9 bases fitting TRBD1. This sequence originates from an adult man with Graves' hyperthyroidism. The sequencing sample was made of peripheral blood or thyroid tissue (not recorded which). Here the CDR3 DNA reads TGTGCCAGCAGCTTAGATCTACTAGGGACAGGGTTTCAGCCCCAGCATTTT. It is translated as CASSLDLLGTGFQPQHF.